The clone carrying this T cell receptor beta chain was recorded a few times. Its antigen is currently unknown. A junction end diverges from the germline sequence, so it may reflect a read error. This entry belongs to a study of post-analysis software for immune sequencing data. Study background: Both relapsing-remitting and secondary progressive multiple sclerosis featured among the disease courses, as did progressive-relapsing multiple sclerosis. Whole-study findings and limits: Higher frequency in patients than in controls was seen for a handful of TRBV segments, with TRBV5-6, TRBV5-1 and TRBV20-1 among them. Batch-mates among the samples co-clustered strongly by F measure. There was significantly lower normalized Chao1 diversity in multiple sclerosis patients than in controls.

Built from TCR beta cDNA, the libraries had unique molecular identifiers in them. There were about 1 to 10 million T cells, and 450,000 to 550,000 cDNA molecules came from them. TCRdb reanalysed the PCR reads using MiXCR and keeps one entry per CDR3 protein. Here the sample spans fewer than 600,000 distinct CDR3 sequences, less than 45% being singletons. The CDR3 is made up of 14 amino acids. Germline V gene data show CDR1 as SGHNT and CDR2 as YYREEE (reference sequence). The chain combines TRBV5-4 with TRBJ2-7; D is perhaps TRBD2 (5 bases). This receptor was taken from a girl aged 10-17 years with multiple sclerosis. Sequenced material: blood. CDR3 in DNA: TGTGCCAGCAGCTGGACTTCTAGCTCCTACGAGCGGTACTTC. Protein product: CASSWTSSSYERYF.